This T cell receptor (beta chain) was sequenced for a study of T cells expressing NK-cell markers. Study in general: Repertoires of TCR beta were obtained from T cells sorted as CD3+CD56+NKG2C+, CD3+CD56+NKG2C- and CD3+CD56-NKG2C+. With respect to HCMV, most of the eight sequenced donors were seropositive, and one was seronegative.

TCRdb reprocessed the 5' RACE reads, keeping one entry per CDR3 protein, no DNA. The sample includes 25,000 to 35,000 distinct CDR3 sequences. A remark on this clonotype: What it binds is unknown.

Germline CDR1 reads SGHDT; CDR2 reads YYEEEE. CDR3 length: 14 amino acids. Study conclusions and caveats: The study left the HCMV specificity of expanded NKG2C+ T cell clones unresolved. A few donors' CD3+CD56-NKG2C+ cells were dominated by the same clonotypes.

The TCR sequence derives from a woman aged 18 to 75 in good health. Sequencing was done on a sample of blood T cells: a sorted CD56 or NKG2C T cell subset, CD4+ or CD8+ T cells, or bulk PBMC T cells (not recorded which). The chain couples TRBV5-6 to TRBJ2-7. CDR3: CASSLRTNSYEQYF.